The 6 T cell receptor beta chains presented below share a single source sample, sequenced in a study of shared clonotypes between healthy human individuals. Here immunoSEQ multiplex PCR was the method, and the copy in TCRdb shows in-frame clones only, minus some. Of a few million clones in the sample, about 92% were seen once. Sequencing was performed on naive CD4+ T cells sorted from blood. Documented subset: CD45RA+ positively selected. The receptor source for this set is a man aged 18 to 30 in good health.

This clone was counted between two and nine times. The chain has TRBV5-4 and TRBJ1-1; 8 bases agree with TRBD1. The CDR3 sequence is 14 residues long. J gave up 4 bases and V 4 bases, and 6 bases lay outside the gene matches. Germline V gene data show CDR1 as SGHNT and CDR2 as YYREEE (reference sequence). CDR3: CASSRDRPGTEAFF. The DNA of the CDR3 is TGTGCCAGCAGCCGGGACAGGCCAGGCACTGAAGCTTTCTTT.

This clone has just one count. The chain couples TRBV11-3 to TRBJ2-1; 7 positions match TRBD1. CDR1 and CDR2 from the germline V gene are SGHNT and YENEEA. The V gene end was trimmed by 1 base and the J gene end by 9 bases; junction bases not matched to a gene: 15. The CDR3 is 17 residues long. CDR3 protein: CASSLGFGAGGSGEQFF. Here the CDR3 DNA reads TGTGCCAGCAGCTTAGGGTTTGGGGCAGGGGGTTCAGGTGAGCAGTTCTTC.

The chain couples TRBV30 to TRBJ2-7, with D perhaps TRBD2 (6 bases). Trimming took 3 bases from V and 2 from J, leaving 11 bases between them. Germline V gene lookup returns CDR1 GTSNPN and CDR2 SVGIG (reference sequence). The CDR3 covers 13 residues. DNA for the CDR3: TGTGCCTGGAGCGGCGGGAACCCCTACGAGCAGTACTTC. The encoded protein is CAWSGGNPYEQYF.

This rearrangement joins TRBV7-3 to TRBJ2-3; 7 nucleotides match TRBD2. Germline V gene sequence: CDR1 SGHTA, CDR2 FQGTGA. CDR3 size: 15 residues. The V gene end was trimmed by 5 bases and the J gene end by 5 bases; junction bases not matched to a gene: 10. This CDR3 reads CASSPGLDIQDTQYF. The CDR3 DNA follows: TGTGCCAGCAGCCCCGGACTAGATATCCAAGATACGCAGTATTTT. Based on the CDR3 plus reference TRBV7-3 and TRBJ2-3, the full variable domain is GAGVSQTPSNKVTEKGKYVELRCDPISGHTALYWYRQSLGQGPEFLIYFQGTGAADDSGLPNDRFFAVRPEGSVSTLKIQRTERGDSAVYLCASSPGLDIQDTQYFGPGTRLTVL.

The CDR3 region has the DNA TGCGCCAGCAGCCGGGACAGGGGCGATCGCTATGGCTACACCTTC. Its translation: CASSRDRGDRYGYTF. This rearrangement joins TRBV5-1 to TRBJ1-2; 10 bases align to TRBD1. Germline values: CDR1 SGHRS, CDR2 YFSETQ. The CDR3 is 15 amino acids. Germline trimming cut 4 bases from V and 4 bases from J; bases unmatched to any gene: 7.

This sequence joins TRBV6-5 and TRBJ1-2, with unresolved D. V dropped 2 bases and J dropped 7 bases, with 11 bases sitting between them. In germline, CDR1 is MNHEY, CDR2 SVGAGI. The CDR3 is 13 amino acids. CDR3 sequence reads: CASSYQLGSGYTF. The CDR3 nucleotides are TGTGCCAGCAGTTACCAGTTGGGGTCTGGCTACACCTTC.